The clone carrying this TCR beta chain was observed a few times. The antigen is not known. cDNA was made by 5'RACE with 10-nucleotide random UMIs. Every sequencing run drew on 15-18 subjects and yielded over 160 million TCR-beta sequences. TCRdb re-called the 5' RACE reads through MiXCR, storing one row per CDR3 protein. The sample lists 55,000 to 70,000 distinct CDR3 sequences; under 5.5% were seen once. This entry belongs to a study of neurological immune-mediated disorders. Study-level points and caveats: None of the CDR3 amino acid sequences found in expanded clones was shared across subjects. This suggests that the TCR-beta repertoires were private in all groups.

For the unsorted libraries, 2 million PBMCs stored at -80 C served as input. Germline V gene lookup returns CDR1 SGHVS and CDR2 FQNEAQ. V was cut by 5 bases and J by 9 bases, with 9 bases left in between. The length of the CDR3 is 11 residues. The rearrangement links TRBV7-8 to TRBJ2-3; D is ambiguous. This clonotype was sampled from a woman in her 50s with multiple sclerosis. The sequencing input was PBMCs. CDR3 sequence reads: CASSGRETQYF. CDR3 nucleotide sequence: TGTGCCAGCAGCGGGCGCGAAACGCAGTATTTT.